Listed here are 10 T cell receptor beta chains from one sample, sequenced in a study of Graves' ophthalmopathy and Graves' hyperthyroidism. Amplification targeted the TCR beta CDR3 regions, with RNA transcripts as the source material. Second-round multiplex PCR came after a first-round RT-PCR that employed HTBI primers. TCRdb re-analysed the multiplex PCR reads in MiXCR, keeping a single row per CDR3 protein. Found here are about 700,000 distinct CDR3 sequences, 35% to 50% of them singletons; the top ten hold around 40%. The specimen sequenced was peripheral blood. Receptor source: an adult man with Graves' ophthalmopathy.

This clonotype was recorded at least ten times. CDR3 sequence: CASSSADRGRGTQYF. The DNA for the CDR3 is TGTGCCAGCAGCTCCGCCGATAGGGGCAGAGGGACCCAGTACTTC. This chain links TRBV7-8 with TRBJ2-5; weak D call: TRBD1 (5 bases). V dropped 4 bases and J dropped 7 bases, with 19 bases sitting between them. Germline-derived CDR1 and CDR2 are SGHVS and FQNEAQ. The CDR3 spans 15 residues.

The rearrangement uses TRBV19 and TRBJ1-1, with 10 bases matching TRBD1. V dropped 3 bases and J dropped 5; count of bases not matched to a gene: 3. The CDR3 length is 14 residues. Germline V gene data show CDR1 as LNHDA and CDR2 as SQIVND (reference sequence). In nucleotides, the CDR3 is TGTGCCAGTAGTATTAAGGGACAGGGGACTGAAGCTTTCTTT. Protein: CASSIKGQGTEAFF.

This clonotype was observed a single time. The rearrangement joins TRBV10-3 to TRBJ1-2, with 8 bases identical to TRBD1. With V trimmed by 6 bases and J by 4 bases, 4 bases remained unmatched. Germline loops: CDR1 ENHRY, CDR2 SYGVKD. The CDR3 runs 13 residues. In nucleotides, the CDR3 is TGTGCCATCAGCCCGGGACAGGTCTATGGCTACACCTTC. This codes for CAISPGQVYGYTF.

The chain uses TRBV7-2 and TRBJ2-7; D unclear. Trimming stripped 1 base from V and 0 bases from J, with 10 bases between. The CDR3 spans 15 residues. Germline CDR1 and CDR2: SGHTA and FQGNSA. The CDR3 bases are TGTGCCAGCAGCTTAGGGGCGAGAAGCTCCTACGAGCAGTACTTC. This encodes CASSLGARSSYEQYF. Based on the CDR3 plus reference TRBV7-2 and TRBJ2-7, the full variable domain is GAGVSQSPSNKVTEKGKDVELRCDPISGHTALYWYRQSLGQGLEFLIYFQGNSAPDKSGLPSDRFSAERTGGSVSTLTIQRTQQEDSAVYLCASSLGARSSYEQYFGPGTRLTVT.

In its sample, this clonotype was seen a few times. The V call is TRBV7-9, the J call TRBJ1-4; D remains ambiguous. This CDR3 region has 15 residues. In germline, CDR1 is SEHNR, CDR2 FQNEAQ (reference sequence). Trimming left V 2 bases short and J 5 bases short, with 12 bases between. The CDR3 DNA reads TGTGCCAGCAGCTTACTTGCAGGAGTAAATGAAAAACTGTTTTTT. Encoded protein: CASSLLAGVNEKLFF.

This clonotype was seen a handful of times. This sequence joins TRBV5-1 and TRBJ1-6; 10 positions match TRBD1. V shed 0 bases and J 10 bases; nucleotides not matched to a gene: 4. The CDR3 sequence is 15 residues long. CDR1 and CDR2 (germline): SGHRS, YFSETQ. The CDR3, as DNA: TGCGCCAGCAGCTTGGAGACAGGGGGCTTCTCACCCCTCCACTTT. It yields the protein CASSLETGGFSPLHF. The variable domain in full, with the rest retrieved from reference TRBV5-1 and TRBJ1-6, is KAGVTQTPRYLIKTRGQQVTLSCSPISGHRSVSWYQQTPGQGLQFLFEYFSETQRNKGNFPGRFSGRQFSNSRSEMNVSTLELGDSALYLCASSLETGGFSPLHFGNGTRLTVT.

This clonotype occurred a few times. The CDR3 DNA reads TGTGCCAGCAGTACGACAGTGGGTGAAGCTTTCTTT. Translated: CASSTTVGEAFF. The genes are TRBV25-1 and TRBJ1-1; weak D call: TRBD1 (5 bases). V was cut by 5 bases and J by 7 bases, with 11 bases left in between. Germline lookup yields CDR1 MGHDK and CDR2 SYGVNS. This CDR3 region has 12 residues.

The chain carries TRBV20-1 and TRBJ1-1; the match to TRBD1 covers 8 bases. V was clipped by 6 bases and J by 0 bases; unmatched bases: 15. CDR1 is DFQATT and CDR2 is SNEGSKA in the germline V gene (reference sequence). This CDR3 contains 17 residues. The CDR3 nucleotides read TGCAGTGCCCCCATCGGCAGGGGGCCTCTTATGAACACTGAAGCTTTCTTT. Its translation: CSAPIGRGPLMNTEAFF.

The gene calls are TRBV25-1 and TRBJ1-3; no definite D call. V was clipped by 5 bases and J by 0 bases, with 11 bases between them. The CDR3 length is 15 residues. Germline CDR1 is MGHDK and CDR2 is SYGVNS. CDR3: CASSIRGDSGNTIYF. The CDR3 region has the DNA TGTGCCAGCAGTATCCGAGGCGACTCTGGAAACACCATATATTTT.

The chain combines TRBV6-1 with TRBJ1-1, with a possible D match to TRBD1 (5 bases). This CDR3 comprises 14 residues. The ends were cut back, 8 bases at V and 0 bases at J, with 13 bases in the middle. From germline, CDR1 is MNHNS and CDR2 SASEGT. The CDR3 region has the DNA TGTGCCAGCGTCAGGGAATCGCTGAACACTGAAGCTTTCTTT. Translating it yields CASVRESLNTEAFF.